Reported below is one T cell receptor (beta chain). Its antigen is unidentified. The data were taken from a study of post-analysis software for immune sequencing data. Germline trimming cut 4 bases from V and 6 bases from J; bases unmatched to any gene: 8. The CDR3 is made up of 14 amino acids. General observations from the study: TRBV segments more frequent in patients than in controls numbered roughly 5 and included TRBV5-6, TRBV5-1 and TRBV20-1.

Unique molecular identifiers tagged the TCR beta cDNA libraries. TCRdb re-called the PCR reads with MiXCR, one entry per CDR3 protein. This sample has hundreds of thousands of distinct CDR3 sequences, with about 50% found just once. This clonotype was sampled from a girl aged 5-17 years with multiple sclerosis. The chain joins TRBV12-3 or TRBV12-4 to TRBJ2-5; TRBD2 agrees at 7 bases. Specimen: blood. CDR3 in DNA: TGTGCCAGCAGTTCAGGACTAGAGGGGAAGACCCAGTACTTC. Amino acid sequence: CASSSGLEGKTQYF.